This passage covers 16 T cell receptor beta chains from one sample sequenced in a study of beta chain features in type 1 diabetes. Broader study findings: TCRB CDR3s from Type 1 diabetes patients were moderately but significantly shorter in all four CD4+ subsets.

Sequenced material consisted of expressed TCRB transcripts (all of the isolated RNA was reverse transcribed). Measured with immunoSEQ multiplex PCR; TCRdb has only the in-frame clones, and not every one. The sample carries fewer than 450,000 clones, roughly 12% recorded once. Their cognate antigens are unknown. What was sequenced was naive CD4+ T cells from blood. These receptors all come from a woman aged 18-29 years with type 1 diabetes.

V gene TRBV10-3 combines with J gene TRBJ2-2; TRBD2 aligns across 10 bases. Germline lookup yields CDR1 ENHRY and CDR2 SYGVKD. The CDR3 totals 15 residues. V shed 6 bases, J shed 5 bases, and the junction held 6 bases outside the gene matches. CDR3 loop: CAIRDSGRPTGELFF. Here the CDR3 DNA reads TGTGCCATCAGAGATAGCGGGAGGCCTACCGGGGAGCTGTTTTTT.

CDR3 bases: TGTGCCAGCAGCGCACTAGCGGGAGGAGTCGAGCAGTACTTC. Translating gives CASSALAGGVEQYF. The V and J genes are TRBV9 and TRBJ2-7; TRBD2 matches 12 bases. The CDR3 runs to 14 residues. CDR1 and CDR2 (germline): SGDLS, YYNGEE. V was clipped by 3 bases and J by 6 bases; unmatched bases: 4.

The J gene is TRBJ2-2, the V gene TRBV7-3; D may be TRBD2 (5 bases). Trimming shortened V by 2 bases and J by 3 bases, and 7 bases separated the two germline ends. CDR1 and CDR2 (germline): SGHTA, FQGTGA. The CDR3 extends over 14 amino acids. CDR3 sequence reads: CASSLSRDTGELFF. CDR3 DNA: TGTGCCAGCAGCTTATCGCGGGACACCGGGGAGCTGTTTTTT.

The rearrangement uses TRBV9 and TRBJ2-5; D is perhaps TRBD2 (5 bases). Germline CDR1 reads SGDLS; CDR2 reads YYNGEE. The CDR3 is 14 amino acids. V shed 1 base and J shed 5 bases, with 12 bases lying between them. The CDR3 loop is CASSVTGSPETQYF. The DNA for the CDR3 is TGTGCCAGCAGCGTAACGGGGTCCCCGGAGACCCAGTACTTC.

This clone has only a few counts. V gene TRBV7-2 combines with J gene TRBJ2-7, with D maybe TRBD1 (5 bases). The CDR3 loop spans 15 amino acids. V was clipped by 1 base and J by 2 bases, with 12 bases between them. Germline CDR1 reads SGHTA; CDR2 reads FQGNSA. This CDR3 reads CASSLGTGKPYEQYF. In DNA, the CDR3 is TGTGCCAGCAGCTTAGGTACAGGAAAGCCCTACGAGCAGTACTTC.

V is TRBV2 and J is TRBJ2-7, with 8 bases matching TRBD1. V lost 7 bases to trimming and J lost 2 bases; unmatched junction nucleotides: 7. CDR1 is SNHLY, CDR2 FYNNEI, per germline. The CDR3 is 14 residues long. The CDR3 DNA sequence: TGTGCCAGCATCCGGGACAGGAGGACCTACGAGCAGTACGTC. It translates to CASIRDRRTYEQYV.

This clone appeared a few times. In DNA, the CDR3 is TGTGCCAGCAGCTTGCGGTCAGGGGTCAACACCGGGGAGCTGTTTTTT. Protein product: CASSLRSGVNTGELFF. This sequence joins TRBV5-6 and TRBJ2-2, with D tentatively TRBD1 (6 bases). V was cut by 1 base and J by 2 bases, with 12 bases left in between. Looked up from germline, CDR1 is SGHDT and CDR2 is YYEEEE. The CDR3 is made up of 16 amino acids.

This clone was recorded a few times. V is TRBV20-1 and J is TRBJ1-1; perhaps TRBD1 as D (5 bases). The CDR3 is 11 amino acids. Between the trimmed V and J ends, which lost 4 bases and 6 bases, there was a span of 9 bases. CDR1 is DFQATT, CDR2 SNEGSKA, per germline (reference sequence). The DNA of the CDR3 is TGCAGTGCTAAGGGGAGGGCTGAAGCTTTCTTT. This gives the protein CSAKGRAEAFF.

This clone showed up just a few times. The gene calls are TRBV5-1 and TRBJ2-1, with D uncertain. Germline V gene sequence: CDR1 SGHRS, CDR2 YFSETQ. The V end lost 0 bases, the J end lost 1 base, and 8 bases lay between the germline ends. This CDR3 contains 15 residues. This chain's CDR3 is CASSLELVSYNEQFF. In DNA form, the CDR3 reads TGCGCCAGCAGCTTGGAGCTAGTTTCCTACAATGAGCAGTTCTTC.

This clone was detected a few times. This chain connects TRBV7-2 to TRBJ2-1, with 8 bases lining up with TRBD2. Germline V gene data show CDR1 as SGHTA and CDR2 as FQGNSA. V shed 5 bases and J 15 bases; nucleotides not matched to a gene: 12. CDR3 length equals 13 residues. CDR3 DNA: TGTGCCAGCAGCGCACAGCGGGAGTTAATGCGGTTCTTC. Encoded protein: CASSAQRELMRFF.

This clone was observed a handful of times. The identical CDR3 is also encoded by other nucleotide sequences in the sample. CDR3 sequence (DNA): TGTGCCAGCGCGACAGGGGCAAACACTGAAGCTTTCTTT. Translated: CASATGANTEAFF. This chain joins TRBV28 and TRBJ1-1; 8 nucleotides match TRBD1. Germline V gene data show CDR1 as MDHEN and CDR2 as SYDVKM. The V gene end was trimmed by 8 bases and the J gene end by 2 bases; junction bases not matched to a gene: 4. The CDR3 spans 13 residues.

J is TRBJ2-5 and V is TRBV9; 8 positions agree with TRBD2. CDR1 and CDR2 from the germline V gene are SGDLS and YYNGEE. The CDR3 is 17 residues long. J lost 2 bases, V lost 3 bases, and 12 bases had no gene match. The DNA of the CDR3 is TGTGCCAGCAGCGCGGGACTAGTGTCGGGCAAGCAAGAGACCCAGTACTTC. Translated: CASSAGLVSGKQETQYF.

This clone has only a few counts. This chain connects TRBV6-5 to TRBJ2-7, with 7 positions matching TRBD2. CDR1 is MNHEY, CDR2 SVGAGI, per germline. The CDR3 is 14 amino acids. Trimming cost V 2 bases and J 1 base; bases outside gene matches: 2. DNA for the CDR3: TGTGCCAGCAGTTACAGCGGGGTTTCCTACGAGCAGTACTTC. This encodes CASSYSGVSYEQYF.

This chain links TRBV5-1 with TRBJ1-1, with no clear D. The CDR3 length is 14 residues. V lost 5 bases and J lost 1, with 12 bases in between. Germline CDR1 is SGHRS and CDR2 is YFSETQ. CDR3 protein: CASRRALENTEAFF. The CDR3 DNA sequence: TGCGCCAGCAGGAGGGCCCTGGAGAACACTGAAGCTTTCTTT.

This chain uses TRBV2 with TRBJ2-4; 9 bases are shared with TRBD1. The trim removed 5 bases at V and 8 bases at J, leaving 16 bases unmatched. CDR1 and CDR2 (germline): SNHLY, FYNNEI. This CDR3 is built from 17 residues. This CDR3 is CASSPISRDRVLDIQYF. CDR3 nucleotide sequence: TGTGCCAGCAGTCCGATTTCCCGGGACAGGGTATTGGACATTCAGTACTTC.

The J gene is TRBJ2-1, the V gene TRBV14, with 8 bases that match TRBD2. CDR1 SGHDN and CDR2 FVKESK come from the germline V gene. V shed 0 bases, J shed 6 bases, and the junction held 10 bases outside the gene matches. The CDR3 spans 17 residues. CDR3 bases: TGTGCCAGCAGCCAAGATTGGGCAACAGCGGGAGTCAATGAGCAGTTCTTC. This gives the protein CASSQDWATAGVNEQFF.